This T cell receptor (beta chain) was obtained from a study of CXCR3-negative and CXCR3-positive naive CD8 T cells. Study-wide findings and caveats: The TRBV-TRBJ usage of naive CXCR3-negative and CXCR3-positive cells was similar, but that of memory cells differed.

This clonotype is medium-sized by frequency. The antigen remains unidentified. This CDR3 region has 14 residues. CDR1 and CDR2 from the germline V gene are DFQATT and SNEGSKA (reference sequence). Through 5' RACE with UMI labels, the TRB cDNA libraries were prepared. TCRdb reprocessed the 5' RACE reads; each CDR3 protein has one entry and no DNA is given. This sample's clone table lists several thousand distinct CDR3 sequences. The chain combines TRBV20-1 with TRBJ2-1; the D call of TRBD2 rests on TCRdb alone, since no DNA is present to check it. This TCR was recovered from a human donor in good health. Some clones in this sample may be carry-over from other donors' samples. Sequenced sample: naive CXCR3- CD8+ T cells from blood. Described subset: CD45RO-CCR7+CD27+CD95- naive CD8+ T cells lacking CXCR3 (TNR3-). The CDR3 region is CSAGPRDFYNEQFF.